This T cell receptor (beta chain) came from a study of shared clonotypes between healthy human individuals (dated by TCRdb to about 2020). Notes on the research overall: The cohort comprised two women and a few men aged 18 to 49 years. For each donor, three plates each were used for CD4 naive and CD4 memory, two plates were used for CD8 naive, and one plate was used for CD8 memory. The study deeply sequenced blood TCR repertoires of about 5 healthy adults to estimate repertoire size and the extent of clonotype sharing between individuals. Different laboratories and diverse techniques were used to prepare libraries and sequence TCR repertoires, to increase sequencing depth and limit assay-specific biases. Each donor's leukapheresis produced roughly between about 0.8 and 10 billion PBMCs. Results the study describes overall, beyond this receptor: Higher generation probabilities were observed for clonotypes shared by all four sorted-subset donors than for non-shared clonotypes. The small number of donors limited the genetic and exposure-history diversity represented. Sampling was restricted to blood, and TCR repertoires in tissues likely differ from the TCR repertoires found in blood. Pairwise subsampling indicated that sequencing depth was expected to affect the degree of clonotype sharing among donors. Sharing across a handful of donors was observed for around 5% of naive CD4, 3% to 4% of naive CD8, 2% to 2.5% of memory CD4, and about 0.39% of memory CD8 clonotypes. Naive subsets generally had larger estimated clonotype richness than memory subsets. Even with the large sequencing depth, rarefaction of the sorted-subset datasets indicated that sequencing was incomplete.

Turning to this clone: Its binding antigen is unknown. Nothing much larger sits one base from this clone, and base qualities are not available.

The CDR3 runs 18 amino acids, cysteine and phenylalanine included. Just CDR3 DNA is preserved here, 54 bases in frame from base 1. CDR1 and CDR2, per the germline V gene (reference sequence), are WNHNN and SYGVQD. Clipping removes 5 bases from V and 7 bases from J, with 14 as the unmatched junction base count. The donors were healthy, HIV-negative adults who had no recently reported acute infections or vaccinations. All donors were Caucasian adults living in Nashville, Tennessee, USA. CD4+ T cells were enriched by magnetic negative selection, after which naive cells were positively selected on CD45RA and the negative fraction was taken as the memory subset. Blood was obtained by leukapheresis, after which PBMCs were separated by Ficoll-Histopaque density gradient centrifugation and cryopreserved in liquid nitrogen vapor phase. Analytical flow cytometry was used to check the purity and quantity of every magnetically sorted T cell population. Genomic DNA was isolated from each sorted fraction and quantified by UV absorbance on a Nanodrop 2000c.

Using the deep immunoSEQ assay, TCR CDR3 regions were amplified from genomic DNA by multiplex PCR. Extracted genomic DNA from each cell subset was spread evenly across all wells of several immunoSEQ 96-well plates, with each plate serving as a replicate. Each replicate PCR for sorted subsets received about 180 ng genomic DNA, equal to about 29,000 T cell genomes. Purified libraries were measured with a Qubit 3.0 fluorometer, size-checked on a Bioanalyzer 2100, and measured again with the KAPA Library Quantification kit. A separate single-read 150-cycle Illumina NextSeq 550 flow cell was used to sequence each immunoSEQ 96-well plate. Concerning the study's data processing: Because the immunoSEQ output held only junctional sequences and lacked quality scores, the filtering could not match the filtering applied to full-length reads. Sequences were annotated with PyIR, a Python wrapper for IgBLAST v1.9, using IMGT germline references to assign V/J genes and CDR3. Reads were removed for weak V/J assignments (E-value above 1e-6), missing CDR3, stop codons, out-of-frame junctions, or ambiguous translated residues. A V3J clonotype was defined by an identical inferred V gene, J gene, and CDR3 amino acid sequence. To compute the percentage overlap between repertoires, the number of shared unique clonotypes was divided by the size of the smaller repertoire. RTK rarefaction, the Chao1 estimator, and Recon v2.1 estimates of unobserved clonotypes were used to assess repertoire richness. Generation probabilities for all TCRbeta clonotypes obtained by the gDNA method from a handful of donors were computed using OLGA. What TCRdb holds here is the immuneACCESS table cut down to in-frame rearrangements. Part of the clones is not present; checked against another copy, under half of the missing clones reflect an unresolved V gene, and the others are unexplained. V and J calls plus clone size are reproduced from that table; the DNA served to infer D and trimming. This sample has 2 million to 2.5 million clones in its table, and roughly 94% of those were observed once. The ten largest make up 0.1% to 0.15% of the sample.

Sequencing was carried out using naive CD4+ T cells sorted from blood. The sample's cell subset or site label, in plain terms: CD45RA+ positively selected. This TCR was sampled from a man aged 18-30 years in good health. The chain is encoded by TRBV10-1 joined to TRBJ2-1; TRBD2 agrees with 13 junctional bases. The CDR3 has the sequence CASSSNRLAGGSINEQFF. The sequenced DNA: TGCGCCAGCAGTTCGAACAGACTAGCGGGAGGTAGTATAAATGAGCAGTTCTTC.